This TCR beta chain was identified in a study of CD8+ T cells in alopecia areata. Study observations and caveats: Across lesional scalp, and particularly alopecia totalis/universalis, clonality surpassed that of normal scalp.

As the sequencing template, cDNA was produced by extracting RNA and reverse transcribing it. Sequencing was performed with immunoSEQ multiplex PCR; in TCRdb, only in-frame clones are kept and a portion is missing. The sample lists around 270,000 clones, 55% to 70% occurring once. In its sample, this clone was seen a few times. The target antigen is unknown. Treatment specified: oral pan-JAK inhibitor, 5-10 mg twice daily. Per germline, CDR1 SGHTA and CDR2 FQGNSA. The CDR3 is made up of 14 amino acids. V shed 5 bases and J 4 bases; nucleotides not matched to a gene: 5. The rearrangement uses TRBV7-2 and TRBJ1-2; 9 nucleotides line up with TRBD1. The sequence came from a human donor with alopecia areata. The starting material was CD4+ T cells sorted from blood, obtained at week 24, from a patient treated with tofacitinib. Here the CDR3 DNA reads TGTGCCAGCAGCCCCGACAGGGGGGGCTATGGCTACACCTTC. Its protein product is CASSPDRGGYGYTF.